The rows below give T cell receptor beta chains drawn from one sample of a study of T cells in narcolepsy. Using immunoSEQ multiplex PCR, the repertoire was profiled, and TCRdb retains in-frame clones only, with some absent. This sample has some 15,000 clones; about two thirds occur once, and the top ten carry 11% to 15%. Sample: CD45RA- memory CD8+ T cells from PBMCs. These TCRs come from a human donor with narcolepsy. Both conserved end residues are part of each CDR3. A D gene is named only where the DNA matches it firmly. A row's size may be missing; if present it is once, few, many or a size class.

V,size,D,J,CDR3,DNA
TRBV9,NA,NA,TRBJ2-3,CASSPRPDTQYF,TGTGCCAGCAGCCCCCGTCCAGATACGCAGTATTTT
TRBV7-9,NA,NA,TRBJ2-7,CASSPTSYEQYF,TGTGCCAGCAGCCCAACCTCCTACGAGCAGTACTTC
TRBV25-1,NA,TRBD1,TRBJ2-5,CASSEYIRETGGEETQYF,TGTGCCAGCAGTGAATATATAAGGGAGACAGGGGGCGAGGAGACCCAGTACTTC
TRBV13,NA,NA,TRBJ2-5,CASSPPGEETQYF,TGTGCCAGCAGCCCCCCAGGGGAAGAGACCCAGTACTTC
TRBV27,NA,NA,TRBJ1-1,CASSEGVEAFF,TGTGCCAGCAGTGAGGGGGTTGAAGCTTTCTTT
TRBV27,NA,NA,TRBJ2-1,CASSPEPGGLYNEQFF,TGTGCCAGCAGTCCGGAACCAGGGGGACTCTACAATGAGCAGTTCTTC
TRBV5-4,NA,NA,TRBJ1-1,CASSLEAENTEAFF,TGTGCCAGCAGCTTGGAGGCAGAGAACACTGAAGCTTTCTTT
TRBV9,medium-sized,NA,TRBJ1-1,CASSFPPDTEAFF,TGTGCCAGCAGCTTCCCTCCGGATACTGAAGCTTTCTTT
TRBV5-1,NA,TRBD1,TRBJ2-7,CASSLKTGVPYEQYF,TGCGCCAGCAGCTTAAAGACAGGGGTCCCCTACGAGCAGTACTTC
TRBV5-4,NA,TRBD1,TRBJ1-3,CASSPGDRANTIYF,TGTGCCAGCAGCCCTGGGGACAGGGCAAACACCATATATTTT
TRBV19,NA,TRBD2,TRBJ2-5,CASSPSGGSQETQYF,TGTGCCAGTAGTCCTAGCGGGGGATCCCAAGAGACCCAGTACTTC